The 21 T cell receptor beta chains given below trace back to one sample, sequenced in a study of breast tumors, draining lymph nodes, adjacent tissues. TCRdb reprocessed the multiplex PCR reads with MiXCR, giving one entry per CDR3 protein. The sample shows approximately 140,000 distinct CDR3 sequences, about 30% of them seen only once. Breast cancer patients provided tissue from their axillary draining lymph nodes. The sample taken for sequencing was axillary lymph node tissue. The receptors stem from a female donor with breast cancer. Some clones in this sample may be carry-over from other donors' samples.

Comments on this clonotype: At one boundary the junction diverges from the germline segment, which might be a read error. The chain recombines TRBV7-6 with TRBJ1-2; TRBD1 matches 9 bases. The length of the CDR3 is 15 residues. Germline CDR1 is SGHVS and CDR2 is FNYEAQ. The CDR3 loop reads CASSNTGGRSYGYPF. In DNA form, the CDR3 reads TGTGCCAGCAGCAACACAGGGGGCCGTTCCTATGGCTACCCCTTC.

This clonotype has at least ten counts. This rearrangement joins TRBV6-5 to TRBJ1-2, with D perhaps TRBD1 (5 bases). The germline V gene has CDR1 MNHEY and CDR2 SVGAGI. The CDR3 totals 15 residues. V was clipped by 3 bases and J by 7 bases, with 18 bases between them. CDR3 DNA sequence: TGTGCCAGCAGTTATATGGGAGGGGCTTCGCGTGGCTACACCTTC. Translating it yields CASSYMGGASRGYTF.

Ten or more counts support this clonotype. The chain couples TRBV7-2 to TRBJ2-5, with no clear D. Per the germline V gene, CDR1 is SGHTA and CDR2 is FQGNSA. Trimming left V 1 base short and J 0 bases short, with 6 bases between. The CDR3 runs to 14 residues. Here the CDR3 reads CASSLDEYQETQYF. Written as DNA, the CDR3 is TGTGCCAGCAGCTTAGACGAGTACCAAGAGACCCAGTACTTC.

This chain connects TRBV9 to TRBJ2-7; D is unclear. This CDR3 has 13 residues. CDR1 and CDR2 (germline): SGDLS, YYNGEE. Trimming removed 1 base from V and 0 bases from J, with 5 bases in between. The CDR3 nucleotides read TGTGCCAGCAGCGTATCAGGCTCCTACGAGCAGTACTTC. Translation gives CASSVSGSYEQYF.

This clonotype came up a few times. A much larger clone differs from this one at a single base, so this may be a read error. The V and J genes are TRBV20-1 and TRBJ2-6; a weak D match, TRBD2 (5 bases). The CDR3 has 16 amino acids. Per germline, CDR1 DFQATT and CDR2 SNEGSKA (reference sequence). The CDR3 region is CSARDEGRSAANVLTF. CDR3 coding DNA: TGCAGTGCTAGGGATGAGGGTCGCTCTGCGGCCAACGTCCTGACTTTC.

This clonotype was seen repeatedly, ten times or more. A much larger clone lies one base from this, so it may be a read error. Given the absence of the conserved phenylalanine or tryptophan at the CDR3 end, a read error is likely. The rearrangement uses TRBV7-9 and TRBJ2-5; D is undetermined. The CDR3 spans 14 residues. Trimming removed 2 bases from V and 2 bases from J, with 9 bases in between. Germline V gene lookup returns CDR1 SEHNR and CDR2 FQNEAQ (reference sequence). The CDR3 bases are TGTGCCAGCAGCTTACGGGCAGTGCAAGAGACCCAGTACCTC. It specifies CASSLRAVQETQYL.

About this clonotype: No DNA is shown, since the ends of the CDR3 on it are uncertain; the CDR3 is the one TCRdb lists. The chain is built from TRBV7-2 and TRBJ2-7; the table's D gene call, TRBD2, was not cross checked with the DNA. Germline CDR1 and CDR2: SGHTA and FQGNSA. The CDR3 is made up of 20 amino acids, end residues included. The CDR3 is CASSFYICSARIAADYEQYF.

Remarks on this clonotype: Just one base apart from a much larger clone, this may be a read error. The CDR3 DNA sequence: TGTGCCAGCAGCGCCGGGACAGCAGACTATGGCTACACCTTC. Its protein is CASSAGTADYGYTF. The rearrangement uses TRBV5-5 and TRBJ1-2, with TRBD1 identical over 7 bases. The CDR3 has 14 amino acids. CDR1 is SGHKS and CDR2 is YYEKEE in the germline V gene (reference sequence). With 4 bases clipped from V and 3 bases from J, the junction kept 6 bases outside the gene matches.

At least ten counts were recorded for this clonotype. The chain recombines TRBV4-3 with TRBJ1-5; the D is unclear. Germline CDR1 LGHNA, CDR2 YSLEER. The CDR3 covers 13 residues. Trimming took 0 bases from V and 7 from J, leaving 7 bases between them. The CDR3 region has the DNA TGCGCCAGCAGCCAAGATTCAGAGCAGCCCCAGCATTTT. Residues: CASSQDSEQPQHF.

By its share, this clonotype is medium-sized. This chain connects TRBV7-6 to TRBJ1-6, with 10 bases matching TRBD1. This CDR3 region has 15 residues. V lost 3 bases and J lost 11; bases outside the gene matches: 7. Germline V lookup: CDR1 SGHVS, CDR2 FNYEAQ. CDR3 sequence: CASSLASGTGAPLHF. CDR3 in DNA: TGTGCCAGCAGCTTGGCTTCCGGGACAGGGGCACCCCTCCACTTT.

Many counts were recorded for this clonotype. The chain recombines TRBV30 with TRBJ1-2; D is unclear. V was clipped by 0 bases and J by 4 bases, with 15 bases between them. The germline V gene encodes CDR1 GTSNPN and CDR2 SVGIG (reference sequence). The CDR3 is made up of 15 amino acids. The CDR3 DNA is TGTGCCTGGAGTGTTGAAAATTTACATTCCTATGGCTACACCTTC. Amino acids: CAWSVENLHSYGYTF.

This clonotype was found many times. The V gene is TRBV7-2, the J gene TRBJ1-2; D ambiguous. The CDR3 spans 16 residues. Germline assignment: CDR1 SGHTA and CDR2 FQGNSA. With 4 bases removed from V and 2 bases from J, the gap between germline ends came to 17 bases. The CDR3 nucleotides are TGTGCCAGCAGCTGGGGAAGGGTGAGAAGGAACTATGGCTACACCTTC. Protein sequence: CASSWGRVRRNYGYTF.

The gene calls are TRBV3-1 and TRBJ1-5; maybe TRBD1 (5 bases). The ends were cut back, 0 bases at V and 2 bases at J, with 11 bases in the middle. Germline CDR1 LGHDT, CDR2 YNNKEL (reference sequence). This CDR3 is 16 amino acids long. The CDR3 coding sequence is TGTGCCAGCAGCCAAGAAGGACGCAGGGGCAATCAGCCCCAGCATTTT. It is translated as CASSQEGRRGNQPQHF.

The sample holds a few counts of this clonotype. A much larger clone differs by one base, so this may be a read error. The chain carries TRBV7-9 and TRBJ2-5, with D unresolved. The germline CDR1 and CDR2 sequences are SEHNR and FQNEAQ (reference sequence). The CDR3 runs to 18 residues. CDR3 DNA sequence: TGTGCCAGCAGCTTAGAAGTATTATTCATTCCCCCCCAACAGACCCAGTACTTC. Translated, it gives CASSLEVLFIPPQQTQYF.

In this sample, this clonotype turned up many times. The CDR3: CASSQRSYRGTGETQYF. The CDR3 nucleotides are TGTGCCAGCAGCCAACGGAGCTACAGGGGAACGGGCGAGACCCAGTACTTC. This chain joins TRBV11-2 and TRBJ2-5; 7 bases map to TRBD1. Germline values: CDR1 SGHAT, CDR2 FQNNGV. The CDR3 sequence is 17 residues long. V dropped 5 bases and J dropped 5; count of bases not matched to a gene: 17.

At least ten counts were recorded for this clonotype. V and J are TRBV6-2 or TRBV6-3 and TRBJ1-5, with 7 bases identical to TRBD1. There are 15 residues in the CDR3. The germline gives CDR1 MNHEY, CDR2 SVGEGT. J lost 1 base, V lost 4 bases, and 4 bases had no gene match. CDR3 sequence (DNA): TGTGCCAGCAGTTCCTGGGACAGCAGCAATCAGCCCCAGCATTTT. It translates to CASSSWDSSNQPQHF.

A remark on this clonotype: This may arise from a read error, as a much more abundant clone is one base away. The gene calls are TRBV14 and TRBJ2-5; 7 nucleotides align to TRBD1. CDR1 and CDR2 from the germline V gene are SGHDN and FVKESK. The CDR3 contains 14 residues. CDR3 coding DNA: TGTGCCAGCAGCCAGGTGACAGGGTTTGAGACCCAGTCCTTC. It encodes CASSQVTGFETQSF.

Here the CDR3 DNA reads TGCAGTGCTAGCTCGGGACTGGGGGGCACTACCTATGGCTACACCTTC. Protein: CSASSGLGGTTYGYTF. V is TRBV20-1 and J is TRBJ1-2; possibly TRBD1 for D (6 bases). CDR1 and CDR2 (germline): DFQATT, SNEGSKA (reference sequence). CDR3 length: 16 residues. Trimming pared 3 bases from V and 4 bases from J, leaving 21 bases between.

This clonotype was seen ten or more times. The chain recombines TRBV4-3 with TRBJ2-4; maybe TRBD1 (5 bases). The germline V gene has CDR1 LGHNA and CDR2 YSLEER. The V end was cut by 0 bases, the J end by 4 bases, with 10 bases between. This CDR3 has 15 amino acids. CDR3 region: CASSQDSTGKNIQYF. DNA of the CDR3: TGCGCCAGCAGCCAAGATTCAACAGGAAAAAACATTCAGTACTTC.

This clonotype was seen only a few times. V usage is TRBV18 and J usage is TRBJ1-1; D not certain. The CDR3 runs 11 residues. Germline CDR1 KGHSH, CDR2 LQKENI. With 6 bases removed from V and 3 bases from J, the gap between germline ends came to 5 bases. CDR3 DNA: TGTGCCAGCTCTTCGGACACTGAAGCTTTCTTT. This encodes CASSSDTEAFF.

This clonotype has at least ten counts. The V call is TRBV7-9, the J call TRBJ2-5, with 9 bases identical to TRBD2. V gave up 2 bases and J gave up 0 bases; unmatched junction bases: 1. The germline V gene has CDR1 SEHNR and CDR2 FQNEAQ (reference sequence). This CDR3 spans 15 amino acids. The CDR3 DNA is TGTGCCAGCAGCTTACAGCGGGGGGACCAAGAGACCCAGTACTTC. It encodes CASSLQRGDQETQYF.